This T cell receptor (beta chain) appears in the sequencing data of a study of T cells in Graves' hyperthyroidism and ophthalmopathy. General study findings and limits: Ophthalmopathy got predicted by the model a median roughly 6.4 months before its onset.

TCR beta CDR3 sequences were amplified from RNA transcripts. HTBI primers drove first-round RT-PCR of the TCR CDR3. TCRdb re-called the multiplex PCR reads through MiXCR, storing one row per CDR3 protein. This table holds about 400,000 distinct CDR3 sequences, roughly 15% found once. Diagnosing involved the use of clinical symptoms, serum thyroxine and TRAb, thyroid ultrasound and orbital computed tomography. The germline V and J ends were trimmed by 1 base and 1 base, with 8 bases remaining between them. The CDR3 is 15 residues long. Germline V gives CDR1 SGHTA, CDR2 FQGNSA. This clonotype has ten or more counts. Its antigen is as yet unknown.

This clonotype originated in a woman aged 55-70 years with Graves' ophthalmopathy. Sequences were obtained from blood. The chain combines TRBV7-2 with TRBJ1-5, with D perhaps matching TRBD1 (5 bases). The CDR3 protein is CASSLDGGSNQPQHF. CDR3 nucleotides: TGTGCCAGCAGCTTAGACGGGGGAAGCAATCAGCCCCAGCATTTT.